Listed below are T cell receptor beta chains from one sample, sequenced in a study of cytomegalovirus exposure and HLA in healthy donors. TCRdb's table, derived via immunoSEQ multiplex PCR, lists solely in-frame clones and lacks some. The table records some 150,000 clones, more than 70% of them present only once. What was sequenced was PBMCs. The receptors were sampled from a man between 60 and 70 years old in good health and CMV-seronegative. Both conserved end residues are part of each CDR3. A D gene is named only where the DNA matches it firmly. Rows give clone size only sometimes, using once, few, many, or a class for an expanded clone.

>-|-|TRBJ2-7|TRBV11-2
TGTGCCAGCAGGCAGACGACTTTCCACGAGCAGTACTTC
CASRQTTFHEQYF
>once|-|TRBJ1-5|TRBV19
TGTGCCAGTAGTATTGCGGGTGAAGGAGATCAGCCCCAGCATTTT
CASSIAGEGDQPQHF
>-|TRBD2|TRBJ2-5|TRBV4-3
TGCGCCAGCAGCCATGTGAGGGGTAGCGGGGGGGCCGGGGAGACCCAGTACTTC
CASSHVRGSGGAGETQYF
>-|-|TRBJ2-1|TRBV9
TGTGCCAGCAGCGTAGTCTCGGGGAGAGATGAGCAGTTCTTC
CASSVVSGRDEQFF
>-|-|TRBJ2-5|TRBV6-7
TGTGCCAGCAGTTACAAGGGGTGGGAGACCCAGTACTTC
CASSYKGWETQYF
>-|TRBD2|TRBJ2-3|TRBV9
TGTGCCAGCAGCCCCCAGCGGGACTTGGCAGATACGCAGTATTTT
CASSPQRDLADTQYF
>-|-|TRBJ2-5|TRBV11-2
TGTGCCAGCAGCTCCATAACCGCAGGGACCCAGTACTTC
CASSSITAGTQYF
>-|-|TRBJ2-7|TRBV11-2
TGTGCCAGCAGCTTAGATAGAGGGGGCTACGAGCAGTACTTC
CASSLDRGGYEQYF
>-|-|TRBJ2-3|TRBV19
TGTGCCAGTAGTCCCACTCCCTGGGGGACACCTAGCACAGATACGCAGTATTTT
CASSPTPWGTPSTDTQYF
>-|TRBD1|TRBJ2-7|TRBV19
TGTGCCAGTAGTGTCGCCCGGGACAGGGGATACGAGCAGTACTTC
CASSVARDRGYEQYF
>-|-|TRBJ2-5|TRBV18
TGTGCCAGCTCAGGAGGAGGGCAAGAGACCCAGTACTTC
CASSGGGQETQYF
>-|TRBD2|TRBJ2-2|TRBV5-6
TGTGCCAGCAGCTTGGCTAGCGGGAGGGCTGCCGGGGAGCTGTTTTTT
CASSLASGRAAGELFF
>few|TRBD1|TRBJ2-5|TRBV5-1
TGCGCCAGCACCTTAGGGGCAGGGACAGCGGAAGAGACCCAGTACTTC
CASTLGAGTAEETQYF
>-|-|TRBJ2-3|TRBV5-1
TGCGCCAGCAGTTATGACAATGGGGCGACAGATACGCAGTATTTT
CASSYDNGATDTQYF
>-|TRBD2|TRBJ2-1|TRBV4-3
TGCGCCAGCAGCCCTTGGGGACTAGCGGCTCCCATGGGTGAGCAGTTCTTC
CASSPWGLAAPMGEQFF
>-|-|TRBJ2-3|TRBV5-4
TGTGCCAGCACAACGACAAGGACTAGCACAGATACGCAGTATTTT
CASTTTRTSTDTQYF
>-|TRBD1|TRBJ1-2|TRBV28
TGTGCCAGCAGTGTCGACAGGGTAACAGATGGCTACACCTTC
CASSVDRVTDGYTF
>-|TRBD2|TRBJ2-7|TRBV28
TGTGCCTGTGGACTAGCTTCCTACGAGCAGTACTTC
CACGLASYEQYF
>-|-|TRBJ1-1|TRBV7-9
TGTTCCAGCAGGCCCGACAGGATCTCAAACACTGAAGCTTTCTTT
CSSRPDRISNTEAFF
>-|-|TRBJ1-1|TRBV2
TGTGCCAGCACCTGGACAGAGATGAACACTGAAGCTTTCTTT
CASTWTEMNTEAFF
>-|-|TRBJ2-7|TRBV11-2
TGTGCCAGCAGCCGGAGCTCCTACGAGCAGTACTTC
CASSRSSYEQYF
>-|-|TRBJ1-5|TRBV18
TGTGCCAGCTCACCCTCTCGGGGGGCAGAGCTCCAGCATTTT
CASSPSRGAELQHF